Each of the 17 T cell receptor beta chains below was sequenced from the same sample in a study of blood T cell repertoires in COVID-19. Profiled with immunoSEQ multiplex PCR; TCRdb holds only in-frame clones, not every one. This repertoire shows around 250,000 clones, approximately 86% found once; its top ten account for under 9%. The sample taken for sequencing was peripheral blood. The receptors were sampled from a woman in her 70s with active or convalescent COVID-19.

The CDR3 sequence: CASSPRQRTDTQYF. CDR3 bases: TGTGCCAGCAGCCCACGACAGCGCACAGATACGCAGTATTTT. The rearrangement uses TRBV7-2 and TRBJ2-3; D possibly corresponds to TRBD1 (5 bases). CDR3 size: 14 residues. V lost 5 bases, J lost 1 base, and 10 bases lay in between. The germline CDR1 and CDR2 sequences are SGHTA and FQGNSA.

The CDR3 loop is CASSLGLTSGGEETQYF. The DNA of the CDR3 is TGTGCCAGCTCACTCGGATTGACTAGCGGGGGGGAAGAGACCCAGTACTTC. The V gene is TRBV18, the J gene TRBJ2-5; 14 bases are a match to TRBD2. J lost 3 bases, V lost 4 bases, and 7 bases had no gene match. This CDR3 is 17 amino acids long. Germline values: CDR1 KGHSH, CDR2 LQKENI.

The rearrangement uses TRBV20-1 and TRBJ2-3; D is unclear. Trimming stripped 0 bases from V and 7 bases from J, with 5 bases between. Germline V CDR1 and CDR2: DFQATT, SNEGSKA (reference sequence). The CDR3 contains 11 residues. The CDR3 sequence: CSARDENTQYF. DNA for the CDR3: TGCAGTGCTAGAGATGAGAATACGCAGTATTTT.

The CDR3 nucleotides are TGTGCCAGTAGGATGGAGACTGATAATTCACCCCTCCACTTT. It specifies CASRMETDNSPLHF. The chain couples TRBV19 to TRBJ1-6; no reliable D call. Germline CDR1 is LNHDA and CDR2 is SQIVND (reference sequence). The CDR3 is made up of 14 amino acids. V lost 6 bases and J 5 bases, leaving 11 bases between the germline ends.

The rearrangement uses TRBV4-2 and TRBJ2-1; 7 positions match TRBD1. Looked up from germline, CDR1 is LGHNA and CDR2 is YNFKEQ. The trim removed 0 bases at V and 0 bases at J, leaving 2 bases unmatched. CDR3 length: 16 residues. The CDR3 is CASSQENRGSYNEQFF. DNA of the CDR3: TGTGCCAGCAGCCAAGAGAACAGGGGCTCCTACAATGAGCAGTTCTTC.

This chain joins TRBV4-3 and TRBJ2-7; 9 bases agree with TRBD1. V lost 4 bases to trimming and J lost 3 bases; unmatched junction nucleotides: 13. The CDR3 has 17 amino acids. Germline V gene sequence: CDR1 LGHNA, CDR2 YSLEER. The CDR3 nucleotides read TGCGCCAGCAGCCCGAGGACTACCGGGACAGGGAACTACGAGCAGTACTTC. Encoded protein: CASSPRTTGTGNYEQYF.

The chain joins TRBV5-6 to TRBJ2-7; D possibly corresponds to TRBD2 (5 bases). Germline V gives CDR1 SGHDT, CDR2 YYEEEE. The V and J ends lost 2 bases and 4 bases respectively, with 25 bases between them. The CDR3 contains 18 residues. CDR3 DNA: TGTGCCAGCAGCTTTCTCGCCGCCCTGGGTTCGGGGAGTTACGAGCAGTACTTC. Its protein is CASSFLAALGSGSYEQYF. Full variable domain (outside the CDR3, taken from reference TRBV5-6 and TRBJ2-7): DAGVTQSPTHLIKTRGQQVTLRCSPKSGHDTVSWYQQALGQGPQFIFQYYEEEERQRGNFPDRFSGHQFPNYSSELNVNALLLGDSALYLCASSFLAALGSGSYEQYFGPGTRLTVT.

The V and J genes are TRBV7-2 and TRBJ2-1, with D possibly matching TRBD2 (6 bases). This CDR3 comprises 15 residues. In germline, CDR1 is SGHTA, CDR2 FQGNSA. V was pared by 4 bases and J by 3 bases, with 13 bases between. The CDR3 here is CASSWAGPSYNEQFF. CDR3 coding DNA: TGTGCCAGCAGCTGGGCGGGGCCCAGCTACAATGAGCAGTTCTTC.

This rearrangement joins TRBV3-1 (or the pseudogene TRBV3-2) to TRBJ2-1, with D maybe TRBD2 (6 bases). Trimming stripped 4 bases from V and 7 bases from J, with 11 bases between. The CDR3 has 13 amino acids. Germline V lookup: CDR1 LGHDT, CDR2 YNNKEL (reference sequence). The CDR3 region is CASSPRRGNEQFF. The CDR3 nucleotides read TGTGCCAGCAGCCCGCGCCGGGGGAATGAGCAGTTCTTC.

Regarding this clone: Different DNA sequences within this sample yield the same CDR3. The V gene is TRBV4-3, the J gene TRBJ2-7, with D perhaps TRBD1 (5 bases). Germline lookup yields CDR1 LGHNA and CDR2 YSLEER. V gave up 1 base and J gave up 3 bases, with 10 bases separating them. This CDR3 has 14 residues. This CDR3 is CASSQGQGNYEQYF. The CDR3 DNA sequence: TGCGCCAGCAGCCAAGGGCAGGGAAACTACGAGCAGTACTTC.

This sequence joins TRBV2 and TRBJ1-2, with D unresolved. The CDR3 totals 14 residues. The V end was cut by 0 bases, the J end by 8 bases, with 13 bases between. CDR1 and CDR2 from the germline V gene are SNHLY and FYNNEI. CDR3 in amino acids: CASSEASGRRGYTF. In nucleotides, the CDR3 is TGTGCCAGCAGTGAAGCATCAGGTAGACGGGGCTACACCTTC.

This clone was counted between two and nine times. The rearrangement uses TRBV4-3 and TRBJ1-4; perhaps TRBD1 as D (6 bases). The CDR3 runs 18 residues. V shed 0 bases and J shed 0 bases, with 14 bases lying between them. Germline CDR1 LGHNA, CDR2 YSLEER. Here the CDR3 reads CASSQDVGGPATNEKLFF. DNA of the CDR3: TGCGCCAGCAGCCAAGACGTAGGGGGACCTGCAACTAATGAAAAACTGTTTTTT.

This rearrangement joins TRBV7-3 to TRBJ2-1; D is undetermined. Germline lookup yields CDR1 SGHTA and CDR2 FQGTGA. The CDR3 spans 16 residues. V shed 5 bases and J shed 4 bases, with 18 bases lying between them. The CDR3 DNA is TGTGCCAGCAGCCTTCGCCTTAGAGCATCATACAATGAGCAGTTCTTC. Amino acids: CASSLRLRASYNEQFF.

V is TRBV5-4 and J is TRBJ1-1; D not resolved. Germline lookup yields CDR1 SGHNT and CDR2 YYREEE (reference sequence). This CDR3 is 11 amino acids long. V lost 6 bases, J lost 6 bases, and 9 bases lay in between. Written as DNA, the CDR3 is TGTGCCAGCACCGGAGGTGCTGAAGCTTTCTTT. Translated: CASTGGAEAFF.

The J gene is TRBJ1-4, the V gene TRBV7-9, with no clear D. CDR3 length: 13 residues. Trimming left V 3 bases short and J 3 bases short, with 5 bases between. Germline CDR1 SEHNR, CDR2 FQNEAQ (reference sequence). As DNA, the CDR3 is TGTGCCAGCAGCTTTCCGGCTAATGAAAAACTGTTTTTT. Protein: CASSFPANEKLFF.

The J gene is TRBJ2-7, the V gene TRBV7-8; 7 nucleotides agree with TRBD1. The CDR3 extends over 14 amino acids. Germline V gene data show CDR1 as SGHVS and CDR2 as FQNEAQ. The junction had 5 bases not matched to a gene; V was cut back by 6 bases and J by 0 bases. CDR3 bases: TGTGCCAGCAGTACTAGACAGGGCTCCTACGAGCAGTACTTC. Translating gives CASSTRQGSYEQYF.

On this clone: Other DNA sequences within the sample encode an identical CDR3. The chain combines TRBV3-1 (or the pseudogene TRBV3-2) with TRBJ1-3, with D maybe TRBD1 (5 bases). Germline V gives CDR1 LGHDT, CDR2 YNNKEL (reference sequence). The length of the CDR3 is 14 residues. Trimming left V 4 bases short and J 1 base short, with 8 bases between. The CDR3 loop reads CASSPDNSGNTIYF. The CDR3 DNA is TGTGCCAGCAGCCCGGACAATTCTGGAAACACCATATATTTT.